This T cell receptor beta chain comes out of a study of tumor-infiltrating lymphocytes in primary liver carcinoma (dated by TCRdb to 2015 to 2018). Turning to the overall study: Of the five patients, three men and two women aged 30 to 69 years, four had hepatocellular carcinoma and one had combined HCC and intrahepatic cholangiocarcinoma. The tumors of the five patients were staged as T1-T3 N0M0, with maximum diameters ranging from roughly 4 to 11 cm. Each sample produced about 3.5 to 8 million productive TCRbeta reads, and read depth showed no significant difference between tissue types. TCRbeta repertoire sequencing, expression microarrays and whole-exome sequencing were combined in the study across five regions of each liver tumor, with adjacent normal tissue and blood also included. TCRbeta repertoire sequencing covered about 35 specimens from 5 patients: roughly 25 tumor regions, 5 adjacent noncancerous liver tissues and 5 peripheral blood samples. To link TCRbeta repertoire diversity with the local molecular phenotype, the 25 or so tumor region samples were profiled using Agilent mRNA microarrays. Repertoires from technical replicates were highly reproducible, with mean shared-clone rates approximately 0.9 and correlation coefficients above 0.95. The study at large found these results: Just about 8-25% of top clones turned up in all five regions of a tumor, which suggests spatial heterogeneity among tumor-infiltrating T cells. With just four to six patients in the study, the authors point out that the findings should be validated in a larger study. Compared with blood, tumors had a significantly larger share of the repertoire taken up by the top 250 clones (p = 0.039). Only the TCR beta chain was sequenced, so true repertoire diversity is likely underestimated because unpaired alpha chains were not captured. Repertoire overlap was found to be higher between tumor regions (mean about 35%) than between tumor-adjacent (approximately 17%) or tumor-blood (approximately 15%) pairs, consistent with antigen-driven expansion. Comparison of CD4+ and CD8+ T cell repertoires was precluded by the use of bulk unsorted samples.

Without any cell sorting, total RNA and DNA were extracted together from approximately 20-30 mg of bulk tissue using the AllPrep DNA/RNA mini kit. Between late 2015 and 2016, roughly five patients in China with histopathologically diagnosed primary liver carcinoma had their tumors surgically resected. At the time of sampling, the patients had chronic HBV infection and had not received any treatment. Five spatially separated regions were sampled per tumor: superior, inferior, left-lateral and right-lateral poles, plus the tumor centre. Histological examination found more than 85% viable tumor cells in every tumor sample. Pieces of fresh tumor and adjacent tissue were cut in half, with one half kept in RNAlater at -80 degrees C and the other half sent for histology. About this clonotype itself: The specificity of this receptor is unknown. An end of the junction differs from the germline gene, which may be a read error.

Starting from 450 to 500 ng total RNA, TCRbeta-specific cDNA was produced by reverse transcription with a constant-region primer and ProtoScript II reverse transcriptase. The TCRbeta libraries were prepared through three rounds of nested multiplex PCR following a slightly modified ARM-PCR procedure. Sample barcodes and Illumina adapters were added in a final 25-cycle PCR with Deep VentR polymerase. Before sequencing, amplicons between 200 and 500 bp were purified from gel using a QIAquick gel extraction kit. The TCRbeta amplicons were sequenced with 250-bp paired-end reads on an Illumina HiSeq 2500. From the authors' description of their analysis: Trimmomatic v0.33 was used to quality-trim the reads, and FLASH v1.2.11 was used to merge paired reads so that full CDR3 sequences could be recovered. MiGEC v1.2.1b assigned V, D and J germline segments to the rearranged TCRbeta sequences. Clonotype statistics and Shannon-Wiener diversity indices were computed with VDJtools v1.0.0. Except for diversity analysis, only the 250 most abundant clonotypes of each sample were used in subsequent analyses to reduce sampling bias. TCRdb's own reprocessing of the public reads used fastp at Q25 and MiXCR and kept productive beta chains. Merged by CDR3 protein, the rows form single entries marked with the most common genes and DNA. The V and J calls come from TCRdb's annotation, not from the publication. The sample profile shows roughly 80,000 distinct CDR3 sequences; 72% of them were found once. The ten largest make up approximately 20% of the sample.

The sample taken for sequencing was liver tumor tissue from sampling region 1. The cell subset or site label here, explained by the study, means: tumor region T1, superior pole. The sequence came from a man aged 35 to 55 with primary liver carcinoma and hepatitis B virus infection.

In nucleotides, the sequence is TGTGCCAGCAGCTTACCGTCACAGGTTTCGCAGTTTTTT. Its translation reads: CASSLPSQVSQFF. Here the chain combines TRBV7-9 and TRBJ2-3; the best D guess is TRBD1, with 5 bases matching. There are 13 amino acids in the CDR3, from cysteine to phenylalanine inclusive. Left in the record is the CDR3 DNA by itself, 39 bases read in frame from the first base. CDR1 and CDR2, per the germline V gene (reference sequence), are SEHNR and FQNEAQ.